What follows are 9 T cell receptor beta chains derived from one specimen sequenced in a study of technical replicates of blood from several donors. Produced via immunoSEQ multiplex PCR; TCRdb's table is partial and in-frame only. The sample lists some 83,000 clones; roughly 92% were seen once. Sequences were obtained from T cells isolated from PBMCs. The receptors come from a human donor in good health.

This rearrangement joins TRBV14 to TRBJ2-3; D possibly corresponds to TRBD2 (5 bases). The CDR3 has 17 residues. Germline V lookup: CDR1 SGHDN, CDR2 FVKESK. Trimming left V 1 base short and J 2 bases short, with 16 bases between. The CDR3: CASSQVIPTGVTDTQYF. CDR3 coding DNA: TGTGCCAGCAGCCAAGTCATCCCGACCGGGGTCACAGATACGCAGTATTTT.

The genes are TRBV28 and TRBJ2-2, with D possibly being TRBD1 (6 bases). CDR3 length equals 16 residues. Germline V gene lookup returns CDR1 MDHEN and CDR2 SYDVKM. Trimming took off 7 bases at V and 6 bases at J, with 21 bases between the two ends. The CDR3 DNA sequence: TGTGCCAGCAAAAATGGGGACACCTCGCGGGCCGGGGAGCTGTTTTTT. Residues: CASKNGDTSRAGELFF.

The V call is TRBV28, the J call TRBJ1-2; D might be TRBD1 (6 bases). CDR1 and CDR2 from the germline V gene are MDHEN and SYDVKM. The germline V and J ends were trimmed by 8 bases and 2 bases, with 15 bases remaining between them. This CDR3 has 14 amino acids. The CDR3 coding sequence is TGTGCCAGCCTTTTCCGGGGGGGCAACTATGGCTACACCTTC. Translation: CASLFRGGNYGYTF.

This sequence joins TRBV23-1 and TRBJ1-5, with TRBD1 identical over 8 bases. TRBV23-1 is labeled an ORF, and its function is uncertain. The ends lost 0 bases at V and 7 bases at J; junction bases unmatched: 5. The CDR3 totals 15 residues. The CDR3 sequence is CASSQSGQGGQPQHF. The CDR3 DNA follows: TGCGCCAGCAGTCAATCAGGACAGGGAGGCCAGCCCCAGCATTTT.

The chain uses TRBV6-1 and TRBJ1-1; D not resolved. CDR1 is MNHNS and CDR2 is SASEGT in the germline V gene. The CDR3 extends over 13 amino acids. V was cut by 1 base and J by 10 bases, with 13 bases left in between. This CDR3 is CASSEVETRIAFF. The CDR3 nucleotides are TGTGCCAGCAGTGAAGTGGAGACCCGGATAGCTTTCTTT.

This clone occurred once. CDR3 loop: CASSLGYRGRNTEAFF. CDR3 in DNA: TGCGCCAGCAGCTTGGGGTATAGGGGAAGGAACACTGAAGCTTTCTTT. V is TRBV5-1 and J is TRBJ1-1; D perhaps matches TRBD1 (5 bases). V was cut by 0 bases and J by 1 base, with 13 bases left in between. Germline V gene data show CDR1 as SGHRS and CDR2 as YFSETQ. The CDR3 extends over 16 amino acids.

The rearrangement links TRBV4-1 to TRBJ1-1; D is perhaps TRBD1 (5 bases). Trimming took 0 bases from V and 5 from J, leaving 19 bases between them. In germline, CDR1 is MGHRA, CDR2 YSYEKL. The CDR3 is 17 residues long. CDR3 DNA: TGCGCCAGCAGCCAAGAACCTGGGGGGGGGTCTGGGACTGAAGCTTTCTTT. It codes for CASSQEPGGGSGTEAFF.

This clone was found once. V gene TRBV18 combines with J gene TRBJ1-1; TRBD1 might be the D (6 bases). The CDR3 is 13 amino acids. With 0 bases removed from V and 8 bases from J, the gap between germline ends came to 10 bases. Germline CDR1 KGHSH, CDR2 LQKENI. The CDR3 sequence: CASSPPGGLEAFF. In DNA, the CDR3 is TGTGCCAGCTCACCACCCGGGGGGCTGGAAGCTTTCTTT.

The gene calls are TRBV18 and TRBJ2-7; 8 positions agree with TRBD2. In germline, CDR1 is KGHSH, CDR2 LQKENI. The CDR3 is 13 residues long. The V segment lost 6 bases and the J segment 4 bases; nucleotides outside the gene matches: 5. CDR3 in amino acids: CASSLAGWYEQYF. CDR3 DNA: TGTGCCAGCTCGTTAGCGGGATGGTACGAGCAGTACTTC.